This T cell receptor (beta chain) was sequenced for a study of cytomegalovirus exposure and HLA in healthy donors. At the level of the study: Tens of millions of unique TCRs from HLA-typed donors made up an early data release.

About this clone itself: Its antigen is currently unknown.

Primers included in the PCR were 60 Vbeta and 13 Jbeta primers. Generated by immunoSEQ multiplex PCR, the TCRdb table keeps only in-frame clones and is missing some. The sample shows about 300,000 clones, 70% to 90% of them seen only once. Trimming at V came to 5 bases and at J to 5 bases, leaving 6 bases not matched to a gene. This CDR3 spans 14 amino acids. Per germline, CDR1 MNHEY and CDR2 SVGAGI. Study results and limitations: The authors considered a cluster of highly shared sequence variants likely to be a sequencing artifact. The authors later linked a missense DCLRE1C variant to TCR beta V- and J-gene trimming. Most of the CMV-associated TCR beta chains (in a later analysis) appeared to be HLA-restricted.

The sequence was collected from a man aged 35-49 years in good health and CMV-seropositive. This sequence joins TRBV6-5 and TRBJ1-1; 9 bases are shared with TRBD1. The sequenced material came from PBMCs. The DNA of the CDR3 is TGTGCCAGCAGTAATTACAGGGGGCGGACTGAAGCTTTCTTT. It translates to CASSNYRGRTEAFF.